This TCR beta chain is from a study of technical replicates of blood from a handful of donors. Libraries were prepared by immunoSEQ multiplex PCR; TCRdb keeps only in-frame clonotypes and omits some of them. The table has tens of thousands of clones, about 92% seen once; the top ten hold roughly 0.28%. CDR3 size: 15 residues. Germline assignment: CDR1 SGHTA and CDR2 FQGTGA. Trimming left V 4 bases short and J 2 bases short, with 14 bases between. This TCR was recovered from a human donor in good health. Sequenced sample: T cells isolated from PBMCs. The chain is built from TRBV7-3 and TRBJ2-5; D might be TRBD1 (7 bases). CDR3: CASSWGDRDQETQYF. The CDR3 DNA is TGTGCCAGCAGCTGGGGGGACAGAGATCAAGAGACCCAGTACTTC.